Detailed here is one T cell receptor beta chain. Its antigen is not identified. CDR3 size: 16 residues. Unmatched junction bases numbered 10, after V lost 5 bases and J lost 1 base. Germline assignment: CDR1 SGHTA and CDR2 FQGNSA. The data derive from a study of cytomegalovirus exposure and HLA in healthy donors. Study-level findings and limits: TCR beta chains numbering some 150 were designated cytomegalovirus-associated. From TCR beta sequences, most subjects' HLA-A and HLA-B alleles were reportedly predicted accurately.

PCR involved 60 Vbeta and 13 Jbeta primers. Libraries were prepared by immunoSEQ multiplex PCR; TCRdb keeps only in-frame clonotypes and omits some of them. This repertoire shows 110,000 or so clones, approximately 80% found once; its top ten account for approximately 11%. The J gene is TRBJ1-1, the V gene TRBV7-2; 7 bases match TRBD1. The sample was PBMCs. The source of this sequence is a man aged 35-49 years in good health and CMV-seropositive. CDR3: CASSPTGRRWNTEAFF. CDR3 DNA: TGTGCCAGCAGCCCGACAGGGCGAAGGTGGAACACTGAAGCTTTCTTT.